The 26 T cell receptor beta chains below were found in one sample sequenced in a study of cytomegalovirus exposure and HLA in healthy donors. PCR employed 60 Vbeta and 13 Jbeta primers. Clones were sequenced by immunoSEQ multiplex PCR, and TCRdb holds only the in-frame ones, with some missing. The data hold some 180,000 clones, with almost 75% observed a single time. Sequencing was carried out using PBMCs. The receptors were sampled from a woman aged 18-29 years in good health and CMV-seropositive.

V gene TRBV28 combines with J gene TRBJ2-1; D gene ambiguous. The germline V gene has CDR1 MDHEN and CDR2 SYDVKM. V lost 2 bases and J 2 bases, leaving 7 bases between the germline ends. This CDR3 spans 14 amino acids. The CDR3 reads CASSLTGPYNEQFF. The CDR3 region has the DNA TGTGCCAGCAGTTTAACGGGTCCCTACAATGAGCAGTTCTTC.

The chain employs TRBV21-1 and TRBJ1-4; TRBD1, the table's D call, lacks a check against the DNA. TRBV21-1 is described as a pseudogene. This CDR3 is 18 amino acids long. The CDR3 DNA sequence: TGTGCCAGCAGCCATCGCCGGGACAACCTACCCCCAAATGAAAAACTGTTTTTT. Translating it yields CASSHRRDNLPPNEKLFF.

The sample holds a few counts of this clone. CDR3 nucleotide sequence: TGCGCCAGCAGCTGGACAGGGGGCTCCTACGAGCAGTACTTC. Residues: CASSWTGGSYEQYF. The rearrangement links TRBV5-1 to TRBJ2-7, with 10 bases matching TRBD1. V lost 3 bases and J lost 0; bases outside the gene matches: 0. The CDR3 has 14 residues. Germline V gene lookup returns CDR1 SGHRS and CDR2 YFSETQ.

DNA of the CDR3: TGTGCCAGCAGCCTGCGGGGACCACAAGGGGAGACCCAGTACTTC. Protein product: CASSLRGPQGETQYF. The chain recombines TRBV13 with TRBJ2-5; D possibly corresponds to TRBD2 (6 bases). The V gene's germline CDR1 is PRHDT and CDR2 FYEKMQ (reference sequence). V dropped 5 bases and J dropped 5 bases, with 18 bases sitting between them. CDR3 length equals 15 residues.

The chain combines TRBV4-2 with TRBJ2-5, with 7 bases identical to TRBD1. Germline V gives CDR1 LGHNA, CDR2 YNFKEQ. CDR3 length equals 13 residues. Unmatched junction bases numbered 0, after V lost 3 bases and J lost 2 bases. The CDR3 sequence: CASSQGQQETQYF. In nucleotides, the CDR3 is TGTGCCAGCAGCCAGGGACAGCAAGAGACCCAGTACTTC.

The chain uses TRBV19 and TRBJ2-2; TRBD2 aligns across 8 bases. There are 15 residues in the CDR3. V lost 1 base, J lost 5 bases, and 3 bases stayed unmatched. Germline values: CDR1 LNHDA, CDR2 SQIVND (reference sequence). The CDR3 nucleotides are TGTGCCAGTAGTATAGTTACTAGCGGTACCGGGGAGCTGTTTTTT. Translation gives CASSIVTSGTGELFF. The variable domain in full, completed from reference TRBV19 and TRBJ2-2, reads DGGITQSPKYLFRKEGQNVTLSCEQNLNHDAMYWYRQDPGQGLRLIYYSQIVNDFQKGDIAEGYSVSREKKESFPLTVTSAQKNPTAFYLCASSIVTSGTGELFFGEGSRLTVL.

This clone was counted a few times. The chain recombines TRBV5-4 with TRBJ2-7; D may be TRBD1 (6 bases). Deletions cut 2 bases from V and 6 bases from J, with 12 bases between. The germline CDR1 and CDR2 sequences are SGHNT and YYREEE (reference sequence). The CDR3 is 13 residues long. As DNA, the CDR3 is TGTGCCAGCAGCTTCCCGACACAGGGCGAGCAGTACTTC. Translated, it gives CASSFPTQGEQYF.

The V gene is TRBV2, the J gene TRBJ1-4; D is ambiguous. Germline V gives CDR1 SNHLY, CDR2 FYNNEI. This CDR3 has 12 residues. Trimming removed 3 bases at V and 7 bases at J, with 6 bases between. CDR3 DNA: TGTGCCAGCAGTGACGCGGTTGAAAAACTGTTTTTT. Protein sequence: CASSDAVEKLFF.

This clone was counted only a few times. CDR3 coding DNA: TGTGCCAGCGGGACAGGGCAGTTCACTGAAGCTTTCTTT. Its protein is CASGTGQFTEAFF. The V call is TRBV2, the J call TRBJ1-1; TRBD1 agrees at 9 bases. Germline trimming cut 8 bases from V and 4 bases from J; bases unmatched to any gene: 5. Germline V gives CDR1 SNHLY, CDR2 FYNNEI. This CDR3 region has 13 residues.

The rearrangement joins TRBV14 to TRBJ2-1; no clear D gene. CDR3 size: 11 residues. Germline V CDR1 and CDR2: SGHDN, FVKESK. The V gene lost 0 bases and the J gene lost 12 bases, with 6 bases spanning the gap. CDR3 bases: TGTGCCAGCAGCCAAGATCTTCGGCAGTTCTTC. Its translation is CASSQDLRQFF.

This chain links TRBV28 with TRBJ1-5, with no clear D. The V gene lost 5 bases and the J gene lost 6 bases, with 11 bases spanning the gap. The CDR3 runs to 13 residues. CDR1 and CDR2 (germline): MDHEN, SYDVKM. CDR3 DNA sequence: TGTGCCAGCAGTCACAGTCGTGGTCAGCCCCAGCATTTT. Amino acids: CASSHSRGQPQHF.

In this sample, this clone turned up once. The genes are TRBV4-3 and TRBJ1-1, with D unresolved. Trimming left V 2 bases short and J 3 bases short, with 10 bases between. The CDR3 spans 14 residues. Per germline, CDR1 LGHNA and CDR2 YSLEER. As DNA, the CDR3 is TGCGCCAGCAGCCAACGGGTTTTGGACACTGAAGCTTTCTTT. It specifies CASSQRVLDTEAFF.

The genes are TRBV19 and TRBJ1-1; TRBD1 matches 8 bases. V trimming: 5 bases; J trimming: 5 bases; junction bases outside the gene matches: 10. CDR3 length: 15 amino acids. Germline lookup yields CDR1 LNHDA and CDR2 SQIVND (reference sequence). CDR3 coding DNA: TGTGCCAGTAGTCCCGGCAGGGGGCGAGAGACTGAAGCTTTCTTT. As protein: CASSPGRGRETEAFF.

This clone has just a few counts. The rearrangement links TRBV7-9 to TRBJ2-7; 10 nucleotides agree with TRBD2. The length of the CDR3 is 17 residues. The V and J ends lost 4 bases and 4 bases, in that order; junction bases with no gene match: 13. Looked up from germline, CDR1 is SEHNR and CDR2 is FQNEAQ (reference sequence). The CDR3 region is CASSSTGTSVGVYEQYF. CDR3 nucleotides: TGTGCCAGCAGCTCTACCGGGACTAGCGTGGGGGTTTACGAGCAGTACTTC.

CDR3 sequence: CASSQDGIGAFF. The CDR3 DNA is TGTGCCAGCAGCCAAGACGGGATTGGAGCTTTCTTT. The chain combines TRBV5-4 with TRBJ1-1; D remains unclear. Per germline, CDR1 SGHNT and CDR2 YYREEE (reference sequence). V lost 4 bases, J lost 10 bases, and 14 bases lay in between. The CDR3 loop spans 12 amino acids.

The chain employs TRBV10-1 and TRBJ1-1, with D unclear. This CDR3 is 12 amino acids long. Looked up from germline, CDR1 is WNHNN and CDR2 is SYGVQD (reference sequence). V lost 6 bases and J lost 8, with 13 bases in between. CDR3 sequence reads: CASSQPRVEAFF. In DNA, the CDR3 is TGCGCCAGCAGCCAGCCCCGGGTCGAAGCTTTCTTT.

The rearrangement links TRBV25-1 to TRBJ2-2; D possibly corresponds to TRBD1 (6 bases). This CDR3 is built from 16 residues. The germline V and J ends were trimmed by 4 bases and 5 bases, with 17 bases remaining between them. Germline V gene data show CDR1 as MGHDK and CDR2 as SYGVNS. The CDR3 loop reads CASSASFTGQTGELFF. The CDR3 nucleotides read TGTGCCAGCAGTGCATCGTTTACAGGACAGACCGGGGAGCTGTTTTTT.

The chain carries TRBV2 and TRBJ2-1; possibly TRBD2 for D (6 bases). CDR1 is SNHLY and CDR2 is FYNNEI in the germline V gene. Trimming took 4 bases from V and 0 from J, leaving 7 bases between them. This CDR3 comprises 14 residues. The CDR3 sequence: CASSVAASYNEQFF. For the CDR3, the DNA is TGTGCCAGCAGTGTAGCGGCCTCCTACAATGAGCAGTTCTTC. Together with reference TRBV2 and TRBJ2-1, the CDR3 gives the full variable domain: EPEVTQTPSHQVTQMGQEVILRCVPISNHLYFYWYRQILGQKVEFLVSFYNNEISEKSEIFDDQFSVERPDGSNFTLKIRSTKLEDSAMYFCASSVAASYNEQFFGPGTRLTVL.

The chain links TRBV7-8 to TRBJ1-2; no definite D call. The V end lost 5 bases, the J end lost 9 bases, and 16 bases lay between the germline ends. The CDR3 loop spans 13 amino acids. The germline CDR1 and CDR2 sequences are SGHVS and FQNEAQ. The CDR3 sequence is CASSGKRRMSYTF. The CDR3, as DNA: TGTGCCAGCAGCGGAAAGAGGAGGATGAGCTACACCTTC.

The chain is built from TRBV4-3 and TRBJ1-4; 8 positions agree with TRBD1. Germline V lookup: CDR1 LGHNA, CDR2 YSLEER. V shed 4 bases, J shed 4 bases, and the junction held 2 bases outside the gene matches. The length of the CDR3 is 14 residues. In nucleotides, the CDR3 is TGCGCCAGCAGCCGCACAGGGGGTAATGAAAAACTGTTTTTT. Its translation: CASSRTGGNEKLFF.

Only a few counts were recorded for this clone. A much larger clonotype is one base distant, so this may be a read error. The chain joins TRBV29-1 to TRBJ2-7; 8 positions agree with TRBD1. From germline, CDR1 is SQVTM and CDR2 ANQGSEA. The CDR3 runs 15 residues. The DNA of the CDR3 is TGCAGCCTTGAAGCGGCCAGGGGGCTTCGGTATGAGCAGTACTTC. It specifies CSLEAARGLRYEQYF.

This clone was seen a single time. This chain uses TRBV12-2 with TRBJ2-5; no DNA check was done on the table's D call, TRBD2. TRBV12-2 is shown as a pseudogene. CDR3 length equals 12 residues. The CDR3 protein is CALRRTVRAQYF. The CDR3 DNA sequence: TGTGCATTGCGACGGACTGTGAGGGCCCAGTACTTC.

CDR3 sequence: CASSHLGTGAYEQYF. The CDR3 DNA follows: TGTGCCAGCAGCCACCTCGGGACAGGGGCCTACGAGCAGTACTTC. The chain joins TRBV14 to TRBJ2-7; 10 bases agree with TRBD1. The V segment lost 3 bases and the J segment 2 bases; nucleotides outside the gene matches: 4. Germline V CDR1 and CDR2: SGHDN, FVKESK. The CDR3 covers 15 residues.

This sequence joins TRBV4-2 and TRBJ2-2; perhaps TRBD1 as D (6 bases). The CDR3 is 14 residues long. In germline, CDR1 is LGHNA, CDR2 YNFKEQ. Trimming stripped 1 base from V and 5 bases from J, with 8 bases between. CDR3 nucleotides: TGTGCCAGCAGCCAAGTTACAGGGACCGGGGAGCTGTTTTTT. Translating it yields CASSQVTGTGELFF.

J is TRBJ2-7 and V is TRBV7-2; 10 bases line up with TRBD2. Per germline, CDR1 SGHTA and CDR2 FQGNSA. V gave up 4 bases and J gave up 4 bases; unmatched junction bases: 4. The CDR3 spans 14 residues. The CDR3 sequence is CASSSSGGGYEQYF. The CDR3 bases are TGTGCCAGCAGCTCTAGCGGGGGAGGGTACGAGCAGTACTTC.

This clone was recorded once. The chain has TRBV7-9 and TRBJ1-2; 9 bases are shared with TRBD1. Trimming cost V 0 bases and J 4 bases; bases outside gene matches: 3. Germline V lookup: CDR1 SEHNR, CDR2 FQNEAQ (reference sequence). The CDR3 has 15 residues. The CDR3, as DNA: TGTGCCAGCAGCTTAGCGGGACAGGGTGGCTATGGCTACACCTTC. The encoded protein is CASSLAGQGGYGYTF.